The entry below describes one T cell receptor (beta chain). Antigen specificity is unknown. This entry is derived from a study of blood T cells in healthy people across ages. Next came a second PCR, run for about 7 to 11 cycles, which used a sample-barcoded 5' primer along with a J-beta primer mix. Each cDNA was tagged by a template-switch adaptor containing 12 random nucleotides. From each sample, at least 2.5 million paired-end reads containing CDR3 were obtained. In TCRdb, the 5' RACE reads were re-called with MiXCR into one record per CDR3 protein. The sample has hundreds of thousands of distinct CDR3 sequences, approximately 49% seen once; the top ten hold under 35%. The CDR3 covers 18 residues. The germline V and J ends were trimmed by 5 bases and 8 bases, with 28 bases remaining between them. Germline assignment: CDR1 MDHEN and CDR2 SYDVKM. Study results and limitations: Roughly linear declines in TCR beta diversity per million T cells occurred with age.

The sequenced sample consisted of blood. The V gene is TRBV28, the J gene TRBJ2-4; D is unclear. The TCR was taken from a woman in her fifties or sixties in good health. In nucleotides, the CDR3 is TGTGCCAGCAGTCCAAGCCGGGCGCCGAAAACCGGATTGGACATTCAGTACTTC. As protein: CASSPSRAPKTGLDIQYF.